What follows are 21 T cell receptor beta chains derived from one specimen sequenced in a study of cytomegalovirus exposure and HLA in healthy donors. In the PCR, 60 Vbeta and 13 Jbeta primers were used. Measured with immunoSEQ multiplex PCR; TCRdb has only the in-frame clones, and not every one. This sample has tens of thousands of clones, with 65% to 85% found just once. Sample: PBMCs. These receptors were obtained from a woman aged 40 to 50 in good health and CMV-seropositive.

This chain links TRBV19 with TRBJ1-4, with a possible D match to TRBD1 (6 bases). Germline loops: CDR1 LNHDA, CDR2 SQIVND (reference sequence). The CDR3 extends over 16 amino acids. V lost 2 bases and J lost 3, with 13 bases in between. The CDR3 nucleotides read TGTGCCAGTAGTATATATACAGGGTCGGCTAATGAAAAACTGTTTTTT. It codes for CASSIYTGSANEKLFF.

This CDR3 is CASSLQANTEAFF. The DNA for the CDR3 is TGTGCCAGCAGCTTACAGGCGAACACTGAAGCTTTCTTT. The V and J genes are TRBV7-3 and TRBJ1-1, with D unresolved. The CDR3 runs 13 residues. The germline CDR1 and CDR2 sequences are SGHTA and FQGTGA. V lost 2 bases to trimming and J lost 1 base, with 5 bases between them.

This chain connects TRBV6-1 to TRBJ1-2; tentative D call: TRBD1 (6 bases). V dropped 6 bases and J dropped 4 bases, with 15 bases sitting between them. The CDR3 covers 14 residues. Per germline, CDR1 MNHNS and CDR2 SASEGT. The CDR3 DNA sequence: TGTGCCAGCAGCCCTGGGACAAAGAGCTATGGCTACACCTTC. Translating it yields CASSPGTKSYGYTF.

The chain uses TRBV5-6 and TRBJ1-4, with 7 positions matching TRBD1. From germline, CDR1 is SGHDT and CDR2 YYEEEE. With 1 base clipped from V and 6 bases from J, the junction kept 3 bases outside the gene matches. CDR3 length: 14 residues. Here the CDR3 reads CASSLRDRDEKLFF. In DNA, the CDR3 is TGTGCCAGCAGCTTGAGGGACAGAGATGAAAAACTGTTTTTT. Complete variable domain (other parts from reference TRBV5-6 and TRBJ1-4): DAGVTQSPTHLIKTRGQQVTLRCSPKSGHDTVSWYQQALGQGPQFIFQYYEEEERQRGNFPDRFSGHQFPNYSSELNVNALLLGDSALYLCASSLRDRDEKLFFGSGTQLSVL.

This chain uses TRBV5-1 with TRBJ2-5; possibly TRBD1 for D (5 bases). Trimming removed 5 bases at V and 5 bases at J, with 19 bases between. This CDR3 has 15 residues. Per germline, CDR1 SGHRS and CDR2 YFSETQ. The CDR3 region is CASSRSTDQMETQYF. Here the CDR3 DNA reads TGCGCCAGCAGTCGTTCGACAGACCAAATGGAGACCCAGTACTTC.

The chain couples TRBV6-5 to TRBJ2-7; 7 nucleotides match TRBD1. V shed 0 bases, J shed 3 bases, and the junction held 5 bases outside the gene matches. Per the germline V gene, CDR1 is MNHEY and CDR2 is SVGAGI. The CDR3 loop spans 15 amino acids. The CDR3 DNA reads TGTGCCAGCAGTTACTCGGGACAGCTAGACTACGAGCAGTACTTC. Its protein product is CASSYSGQLDYEQYF.

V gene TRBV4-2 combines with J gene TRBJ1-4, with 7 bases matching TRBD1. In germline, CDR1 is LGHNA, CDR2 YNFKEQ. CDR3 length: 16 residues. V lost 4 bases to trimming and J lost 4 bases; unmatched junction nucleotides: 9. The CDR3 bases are TGTGCCAGCAGCCCCCGACCGGCAGGGGGTAATGAAAAACTGTTTTTT. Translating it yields CASSPRPAGGNEKLFF.

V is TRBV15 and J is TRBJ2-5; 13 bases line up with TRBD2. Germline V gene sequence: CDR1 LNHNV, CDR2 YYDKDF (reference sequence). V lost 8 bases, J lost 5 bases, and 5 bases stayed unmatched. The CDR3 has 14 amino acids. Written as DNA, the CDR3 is TGTGCCACCGGACTAGCGGGAGTTAGGGAGACCCAGTACTTC. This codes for CATGLAGVRETQYF.

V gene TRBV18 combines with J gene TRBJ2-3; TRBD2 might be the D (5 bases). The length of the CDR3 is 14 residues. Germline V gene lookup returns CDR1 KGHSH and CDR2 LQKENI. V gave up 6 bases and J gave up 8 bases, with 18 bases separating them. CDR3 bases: TGTGCCAGCTCCTTGGACTCGGGCCAGGTTACGCAGTATTTT. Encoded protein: CASSLDSGQVTQYF.

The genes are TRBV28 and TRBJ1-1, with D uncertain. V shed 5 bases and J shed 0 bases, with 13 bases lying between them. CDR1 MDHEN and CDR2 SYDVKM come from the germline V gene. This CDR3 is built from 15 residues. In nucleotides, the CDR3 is TGTGCCAGCAGTCCTCAGTTTTACATGAACACTGAAGCTTTCTTT. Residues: CASSPQFYMNTEAFF.

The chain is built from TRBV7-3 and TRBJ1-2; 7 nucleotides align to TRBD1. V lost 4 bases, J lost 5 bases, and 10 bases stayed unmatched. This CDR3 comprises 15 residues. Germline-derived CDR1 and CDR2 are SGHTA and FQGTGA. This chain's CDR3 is CASSSRDSFPYGYTF. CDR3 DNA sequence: TGTGCCAGCAGCTCCCGGGACAGTTTTCCATATGGCTACACCTTC.

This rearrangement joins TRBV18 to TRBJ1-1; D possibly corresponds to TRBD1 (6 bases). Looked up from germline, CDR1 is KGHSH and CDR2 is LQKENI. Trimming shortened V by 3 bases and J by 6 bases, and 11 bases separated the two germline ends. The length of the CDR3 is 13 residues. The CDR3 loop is CASSPPSGAEAFF. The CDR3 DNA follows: TGTGCCAGCTCACCGCCATCAGGGGCTGAAGCTTTCTTT.

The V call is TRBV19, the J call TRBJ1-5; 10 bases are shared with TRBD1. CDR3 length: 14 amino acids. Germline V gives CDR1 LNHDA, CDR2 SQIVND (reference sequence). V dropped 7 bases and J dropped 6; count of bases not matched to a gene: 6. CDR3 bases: TGTGCCAGTAACGGACAGGGGGTGGCTCAGCCCCAGCATTTT. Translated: CASNGQGVAQPQHF.

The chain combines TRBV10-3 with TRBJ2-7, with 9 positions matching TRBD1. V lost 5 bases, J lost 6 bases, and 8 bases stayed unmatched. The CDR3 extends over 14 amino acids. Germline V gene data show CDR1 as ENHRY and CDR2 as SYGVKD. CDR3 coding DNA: TGTGCCATCAGTCAGGACAGGGGCGTCGGCGAGCAGTACTTC. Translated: CAISQDRGVGEQYF.

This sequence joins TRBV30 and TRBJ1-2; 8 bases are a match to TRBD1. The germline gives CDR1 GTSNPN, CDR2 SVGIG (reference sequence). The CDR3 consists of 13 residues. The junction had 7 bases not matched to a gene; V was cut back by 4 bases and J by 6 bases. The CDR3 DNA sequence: TGTGCCTGGAATTTCAGGGGGCAGGATGGCTACACCTTC. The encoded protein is CAWNFRGQDGYTF.

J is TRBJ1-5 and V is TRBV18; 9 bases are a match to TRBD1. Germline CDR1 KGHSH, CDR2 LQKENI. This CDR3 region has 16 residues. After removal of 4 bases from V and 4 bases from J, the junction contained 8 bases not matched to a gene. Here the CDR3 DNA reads TGTGCCAGCTCACGGACGACAGGGGGACGTAATCAGCCCCAGCATTTT. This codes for CASSRTTGGRNQPQHF.

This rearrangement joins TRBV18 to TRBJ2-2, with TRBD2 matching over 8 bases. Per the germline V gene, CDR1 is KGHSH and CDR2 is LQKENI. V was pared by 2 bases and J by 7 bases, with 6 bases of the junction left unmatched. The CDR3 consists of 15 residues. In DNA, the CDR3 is TGTGCCAGCTCACCAACTAGCGGTACACGCGGGGAGCTGTTTTTT. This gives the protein CASSPTSGTRGELFF. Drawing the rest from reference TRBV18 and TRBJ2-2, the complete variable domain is NAGVMQNPRHLVRRRGQEARLRCSPMKGHSHVYWYRQLPEEGLKFMVYLQKENIIDESGMPKERFSAEFPKEGPSILRIQQVVRGDSAAYFCASSPTSGTRGELFFGEGSRLTVL.

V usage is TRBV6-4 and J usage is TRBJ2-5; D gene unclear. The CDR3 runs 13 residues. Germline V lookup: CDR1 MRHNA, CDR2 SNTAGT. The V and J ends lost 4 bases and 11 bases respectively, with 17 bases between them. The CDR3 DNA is TGTGCCAGCAGTGTGTCCGGAGCCGGTCAGCAGTACTTC. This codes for CASSVSGAGQQYF.

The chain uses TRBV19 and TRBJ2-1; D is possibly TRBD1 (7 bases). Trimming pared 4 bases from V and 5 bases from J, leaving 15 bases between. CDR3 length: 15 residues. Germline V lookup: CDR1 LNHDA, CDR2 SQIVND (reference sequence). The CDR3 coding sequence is TGTGCCAGTAGTAATAGGGGACAGCGGGACAATGAGCAGTTCTTC. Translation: CASSNRGQRDNEQFF.

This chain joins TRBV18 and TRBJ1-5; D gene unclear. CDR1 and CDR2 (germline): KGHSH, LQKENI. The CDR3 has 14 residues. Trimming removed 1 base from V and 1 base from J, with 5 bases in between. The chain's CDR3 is CASSPRQSNQPQHF. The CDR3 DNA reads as TGTGCCAGCTCACCACGTCAAAGCAATCAGCCCCAGCATTTT.

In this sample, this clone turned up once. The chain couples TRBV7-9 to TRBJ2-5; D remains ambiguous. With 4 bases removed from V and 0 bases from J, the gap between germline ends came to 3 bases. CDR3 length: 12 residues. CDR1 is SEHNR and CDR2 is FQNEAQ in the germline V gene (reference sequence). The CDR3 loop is CASSSYQETQYF. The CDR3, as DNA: TGTGCCAGCAGCTCCTACCAAGAGACCCAGTACTTC.